The rows below give T cell receptor beta chains drawn from one sample of a study of blood T cell repertoires in COVID-19. The method was immunoSEQ multiplex PCR; TCRdb's version includes in-frame clones alone and lacks a portion of them. The sample has roughly 100,000 clones; 85% to 95% are singletons. The specimen sequenced was peripheral blood. All receptors derive from a man aged 50 to 60 with active COVID-19. CDR3s include the opening cysteine and the closing phenylalanine or tryptophan. A D gene is named only where the DNA matches it firmly. Size values are once, few and many counts, or a class for expanded clones, and some rows have none.

abundance: once; j_gene: TRBJ2-2; d_gene: .; v_gene: TRBV30; CDR3aa: CAWSDGFANTGELFF; CDR3nt: TGTGCCTGGAGTGACGGGTTCGCCAACACCGGGGAGCTGTTTTTT
abundance: .; j_gene: TRBJ2-2; d_gene: .; v_gene: TRBV6-6; CDR3aa: CASIWRLANTGELFF; CDR3nt: TGTGCCAGCATTTGGCGACTAGCGAACACCGGGGAGCTGTTTTTT
abundance: .; j_gene: TRBJ2-3; d_gene: .; v_gene: TRBV5-4; CDR3aa: CASSLWNRVSDTQYF; CDR3nt: TGTGCCAGCAGCTTGTGGAACAGGGTGTCAGATACGCAGTATTTT
abundance: .; j_gene: TRBJ2-6; d_gene: TRBD2; v_gene: TRBV5-4; CDR3aa: CASSLGEPGRDSGANVLTF; CDR3nt: TGTGCCAGCAGCTTGGGGGAACCGGGGAGGGACTCTGGGGCCAACGTCCTGACTTTC
abundance: .; j_gene: TRBJ2-1; d_gene: .; v_gene: TRBV29-1; CDR3aa: CSVEISANRGEQFF; CDR3nt: TGCAGCGTTGAGATTAGCGCCAACCGTGGGGAGCAGTTCTTC
abundance: .; j_gene: TRBJ1-1; d_gene: TRBD1; v_gene: TRBV7-8; CDR3aa: CASSKDRDTEAFF; CDR3nt: TGTGCCAGCAGCAAGGACAGGGACACTGAAGCTTTCTTT
abundance: .; j_gene: TRBJ2-1; d_gene: .; v_gene: TRBV6-1; CDR3aa: CASSDFGGAPNNEQFF; CDR3nt: TGTGCCAGCAGTGATTTCGGGGGAGCACCGAACAATGAGCAGTTCTTC
abundance: .; j_gene: TRBJ1-4; d_gene: .; v_gene: TRBV3-1/TRBV3-2; CDR3aa: CASSQVAGNEKLFF; CDR3nt: TGTGCCAGCAGCCAAGTCGCCGGTAATGAAAAACTGTTTTTT
abundance: .; j_gene: TRBJ1-3; d_gene: .; v_gene: TRBV5-1; CDR3aa: CASSLVEAGNTIYF; CDR3nt: TGCGCCAGCAGCTTAGTGGAGGCTGGAAACACCATATATTTT
abundance: .; j_gene: TRBJ2-1; d_gene: TRBD2; v_gene: TRBV7-3; CDR3aa: CASSPIAGGPTFLGNEQFF; CDR3nt: TGTGCCAGCAGTCCCATAGCGGGAGGGCCTACTTTCCTAGGCAATGAGCAGTTCTTC
abundance: .; j_gene: TRBJ2-7; d_gene: .; v_gene: TRBV28; CDR3aa: CASSLRNRAYEQYF; CDR3nt: TGTGCCAGCAGTTTAAGGAACAGAGCCTACGAGCAGTACTTC
abundance: .; j_gene: TRBJ2-7; d_gene: TRBD1; v_gene: TRBV20-1; CDR3aa: CSASRTGGGPYEQYF; CDR3nt: TGCAGTGCTAGTCGGACAGGGGGCGGACCTTACGAGCAGTACTTC
abundance: .; j_gene: TRBJ2-5; d_gene: TRBD2; v_gene: TRBV5-4; CDR3aa: CASSETSGSGETQYF; CDR3nt: TGTGCCAGCAGCGAGACTAGCGGGAGTGGGGAGACCCAGTACTTC
abundance: .; j_gene: TRBJ2-2; d_gene: .; v_gene: TRBV29-1; CDR3aa: CSAGDGPAGELFF; CDR3nt: TGCAGCGCCGGGGATGGCCCAGCCGGTGAGCTGTTTTTT
abundance: .; j_gene: TRBJ1-1; d_gene: .; v_gene: TRBV25-1; CDR3aa: CASVAGNTEAFF; CDR3nt: TGTGCCAGCGTGGCGGGGAACACTGAAGCTTTCTTT
abundance: few; j_gene: TRBJ2-2; d_gene: TRBD2; v_gene: TRBV10-3; CDR3aa: CAISTSGSDTGELFF; CDR3nt: TGTGCCATCAGTACTAGCGGGAGCGACACCGGGGAGCTGTTTTTT
abundance: .; j_gene: TRBJ1-2; d_gene: .; v_gene: TRBV3-1/TRBV3-2; CDR3aa: CASSQREIEGGYTF; CDR3nt: TGTGCCAGCAGCCAGAGGGAGATAGAAGGGGGCTACACCTTC
abundance: .; j_gene: TRBJ1-1; d_gene: .; v_gene: TRBV9; CDR3aa: CASSVYINTEAFF; CDR3nt: TGTGCCAGCAGCGTATACATTAACACTGAAGCTTTCTTT
abundance: .; j_gene: TRBJ1-6; d_gene: .; v_gene: TRBV5-6; CDR3aa: CASSLKGVSSYNSPLHF; CDR3nt: TGTGCCAGCAGCTTGAAAGGGGTGAGCTCCTATAATTCACCCCTCCACTTT
abundance: .; j_gene: TRBJ2-5; d_gene: TRBD1; v_gene: TRBV2; CDR3aa: CASSPDRGWEETQYF; CDR3nt: TGTGCCAGCAGCCCTGACAGGGGGTGGGAGGAGACCCAGTACTTC
abundance: .; j_gene: TRBJ2-2; d_gene: TRBD2; v_gene: TRBV28; CDR3aa: CASSSGGIGELFF; CDR3nt: TGTGCCAGCAGTTCGGGGGGGATCGGGGAGCTGTTTTTT
abundance: .; j_gene: TRBJ2-7; d_gene: .; v_gene: TRBV3-1/TRBV3-2; CDR3aa: CASSSRVYEQYF; CDR3nt: TGTGCCAGTTCAAGTCGGGTATACGAGCAGTACTTC
abundance: .; j_gene: TRBJ2-1; d_gene: .; v_gene: TRBV5-1; CDR3aa: CASSQGSGDKTYNEQFF; CDR3nt: TGCGCCAGCTCCCAAGGTTCGGGGGATAAAACTTACAATGAGCAGTTCTTC
abundance: .; j_gene: TRBJ2-4; d_gene: .; v_gene: TRBV5-6; CDR3aa: CASSSRVGAKNIQYF; CDR3nt: TGTGCCAGCAGCTCGCGTGTTGGAGCCAAAAACATTCAGTACTTC
abundance: once; j_gene: TRBJ2-2; d_gene: .; v_gene: TRBV5-1; CDR3aa: CASSSPDQGGNTGELFF; CDR3nt: TGCGCCAGCAGCTCCCCGGACCAGGGTGGGAACACCGGGGAGCTGTTTTTT
abundance: .; j_gene: TRBJ2-2; d_gene: .; v_gene: TRBV5-1; CDR3aa: CASSLVQWTGELFF; CDR3nt: TGCGCCAGCAGCTTGGTACAGTGGACCGGGGAGCTGTTTTTT
abundance: .; j_gene: TRBJ2-7; d_gene: .; v_gene: TRBV5-4; CDR3aa: CASSLDGAGSYEQYF; CDR3nt: TGTGCCAGCAGCTTGGATGGGGCAGGCTCCTACGAGCAGTACTTC
abundance: .; j_gene: TRBJ2-5; d_gene: TRBD1; v_gene: TRBV5-4; CDR3aa: CASSLKQGLETQYF; CDR3nt: TGTGCCAGCAGCTTGAAACAGGGGTTAGAGACCCAGTACTTC
abundance: few; j_gene: TRBJ2-7; d_gene: TRBD1; v_gene: TRBV5-4; CDR3aa: CASSMGQGSYEQYF; CDR3nt: TGTGCCAGCAGCATGGGACAGGGCTCCTACGAGCAGTACTTC
abundance: .; j_gene: TRBJ2-6; d_gene: TRBD2; v_gene: TRBV13; CDR3aa: CASSSGGISGANVLTF; CDR3nt: TGTGCCAGCAGCTCGGGGGGGATCTCTGGGGCCAACGTCCTGACTTTC
abundance: .; j_gene: TRBJ2-5; d_gene: .; v_gene: TRBV11-2; CDR3aa: CASSLRGVQETQYF; CDR3nt: TGTGCCAGCAGCCTACGAGGAGTTCAAGAGACCCAGTACTTC
abundance: once; j_gene: TRBJ1-5; d_gene: .; v_gene: TRBV2; CDR3aa: CASRGQNGNQPQHF; CDR3nt: TGTGCCAGCAGGGGACAAAATGGCAATCAGCCCCAGCATTTT
abundance: .; j_gene: TRBJ1-2; d_gene: .; v_gene: TRBV6-5; CDR3aa: CASTFKVAGYGYTF; CDR3nt: TGTGCCAGCACCTTTAAGGTGGCAGGGTATGGCTACACCTTC
abundance: .; j_gene: TRBJ2-1; d_gene: .; v_gene: TRBV5-1; CDR3aa: CASSGLEDEQFF; CDR3nt: TGCGCCAGCAGTGGGCTGGAGGATGAGCAGTTCTTC
abundance: .; j_gene: TRBJ1-6; d_gene: .; v_gene: TRBV25-1; CDR3aa: CASSEFRGLNSPLHF; CDR3nt: TGTGCCAGCAGTGAATTTAGGGGATTGAATTCACCCCTCCACTTT
abundance: .; j_gene: TRBJ2-7; d_gene: .; v_gene: TRBV5-5; CDR3aa: CASSPEWTTSSVF; CDR3nt: TGTGCCAGCAGCCCCGAGTGGACTACGAGCAGTGTCTTC
abundance: .; j_gene: TRBJ1-6; d_gene: TRBD1; v_gene: TRBV28; CDR3aa: CASSNSGTGESPLHF; CDR3nt: TGTGCCAGCAGTAACTCCGGGACAGGGGAATCGCCCCTCCACTTT
abundance: .; j_gene: TRBJ2-2; d_gene: .; v_gene: TRBV7-3; CDR3aa: CASSLSVANTGELFF; CDR3nt: TGTGCCAGCAGCTTGTCTGTCGCGAACACCGGGGAGCTGTTTTTT
abundance: .; j_gene: TRBJ1-6; d_gene: .; v_gene: TRBV5-4; CDR3aa: CASSLARFGSPLHF; CDR3nt: TGTGCCAGCAGCTTGGCACGATTCGGTTCACCCCTCCACTTT
abundance: once; j_gene: TRBJ1-4; d_gene: TRBD1; v_gene: TRBV6-5; CDR3aa: CASIGTGGDEKLFF; CDR3nt: TGTGCCAGCATAGGGACAGGGGGTGATGAAAAACTGTTTTTT
abundance: .; j_gene: TRBJ1-2; d_gene: TRBD1; v_gene: TRBV2; CDR3aa: CASTGTIKTGLYGYTF; CDR3nt: TGTGCCAGCACGGGAACAATTAAGACAGGGCTCTATGGCTACACCTTC
abundance: .; j_gene: TRBJ1-5; d_gene: .; v_gene: TRBV7-8; CDR3aa: CASSLLLGVGQPQHF; CDR3nt: TGTGCCAGCAGCTTGTTACTCGGGGTCGGTCAGCCCCAGCATTTT
abundance: .; j_gene: TRBJ1-4; d_gene: .; v_gene: TRBV7-9; CDR3aa: CASSLDQGTGEKLFF; CDR3nt: TGTGCCAGCAGCTTAGATCAGGGTACAGGTGAAAAACTGTTTTTT
abundance: .; j_gene: TRBJ1-5; d_gene: .; v_gene: TRBV27; CDR3aa: CASSYTGLINQPQHF; CDR3nt: TGTGCCAGCAGTTACACCGGACTGATCAATCAGCCCCAGCATTTT
abundance: .; j_gene: TRBJ1-3; d_gene: .; v_gene: TRBV7-2; CDR3aa: CASSPDSNLGNTIYF; CDR3nt: TGTGCCAGCAGCCCGGACAGCAACCTAGGAAACACCATATATTTT
abundance: .; j_gene: TRBJ2-2; d_gene: TRBD1; v_gene: TRBV11-3; CDR3aa: CASSLHRGLEDTGELFF; CDR3nt: TGTGCCAGCAGCTTACACAGGGGGCTGGAGGACACCGGGGAGCTGTTTTTT
abundance: .; j_gene: TRBJ2-7; d_gene: .; v_gene: TRBV15; CDR3aa: CATSRDQGPDEQYF; CDR3nt: TGTGCCACCAGCAGAGACCAGGGGCCGGACGAGCAGTACTTC
abundance: .; j_gene: TRBJ2-1; d_gene: TRBD2; v_gene: TRBV5-1; CDR3aa: CASSSKPGLAGWNNEQFF; CDR3nt: TGCGCCAGCAGCTCGAAACCGGGACTAGCGGGCTGGAACAATGAGCAGTTCTTC